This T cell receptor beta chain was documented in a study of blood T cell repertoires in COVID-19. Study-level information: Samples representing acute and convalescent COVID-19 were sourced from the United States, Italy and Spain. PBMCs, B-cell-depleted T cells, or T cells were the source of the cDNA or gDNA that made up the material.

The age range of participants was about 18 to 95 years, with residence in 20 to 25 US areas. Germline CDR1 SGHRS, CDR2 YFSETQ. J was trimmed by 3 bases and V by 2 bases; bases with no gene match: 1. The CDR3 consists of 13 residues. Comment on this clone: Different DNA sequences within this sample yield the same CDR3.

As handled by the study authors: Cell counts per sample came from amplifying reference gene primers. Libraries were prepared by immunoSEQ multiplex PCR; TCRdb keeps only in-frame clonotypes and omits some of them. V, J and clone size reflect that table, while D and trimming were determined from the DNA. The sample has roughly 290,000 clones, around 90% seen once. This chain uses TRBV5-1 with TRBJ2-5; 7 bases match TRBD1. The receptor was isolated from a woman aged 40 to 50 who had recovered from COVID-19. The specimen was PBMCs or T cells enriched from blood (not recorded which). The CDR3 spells CASSFGTEETQYF. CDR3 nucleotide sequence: TGCGCCAGCAGCTTCGGGACAGAAGAGACCCAGTACTTC.